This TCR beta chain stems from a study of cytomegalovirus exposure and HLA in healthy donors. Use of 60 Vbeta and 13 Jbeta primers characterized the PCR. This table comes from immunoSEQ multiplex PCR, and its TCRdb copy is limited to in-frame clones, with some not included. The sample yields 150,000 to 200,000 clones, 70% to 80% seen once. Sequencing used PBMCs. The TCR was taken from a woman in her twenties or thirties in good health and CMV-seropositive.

CDR3 DNA sequence: TGTGCCAGCAGACCCCAAAGGGGAGAAGCTTTCTTT. It yields the protein CASRPQRGEAFF. V gene TRBV11-3 combines with J gene TRBJ1-1; D possibly corresponds to TRBD1 (5 bases). V lost 6 bases, J lost 8 bases, and 13 bases lay in between. The CDR3 totals 12 residues. Per the germline V gene, CDR1 is SGHNT and CDR2 is YENEEA.